This TCR beta chain was profiled in a study of CD8 T cells in Susac syndrome. V was pared by 5 bases and J by 5 bases, with 18 bases between. Germline-derived CDR1 and CDR2 are SEHNR and FQNEAQ (reference sequence). The CDR3 extends over 15 amino acids. It was with random hexamers that roughly 0.45 to 1 ug RNA was reverse transcribed. TCR beta CDR3 was amplified by immunoSEQ multiplex PCR. This amplification extended across 54 Vbeta and 13 Jbeta segments. TCRdb used MiXCR to reprocess the immunoSEQ multiplex PCR reads, holding one entry per CDR3 protein. Found here are tens of thousands of distinct CDR3 sequences, about 93% of them singletons; the top ten hold roughly 0.24%.

Sequencing used CD8+ T cells from PBMCs. The V call is TRBV7-9, the J call TRBJ1-1, with unresolved D. The source of this sequence is a human donor in good health. This CDR3 reads CASSNLNVGRTEAFF. The CDR3 nucleotides read TGTGCCAGCAGCAACTTAAATGTAGGGAGGACTGAAGCTTTCTTT.